Shown below are 16 T cell receptor beta chains from a single sample sequenced in a study of cytotoxic CD8 clonotypes in ibrutinib-treated CLL. TCRdb keeps only in-frame clones here, not all; method: immunoSEQ multiplex PCR. This table holds approximately 100,000 clones, 45% to 65% found once. Sequenced here: PBMCs, sampled after 24 months of ibrutinib treatment. The origin of the receptors is a human donor with chronic lymphocytic leukemia.

The chain couples TRBV14 to TRBJ1-1; D call uncertain. Per germline, CDR1 SGHDN and CDR2 FVKESK. With 2 bases removed from V and 6 bases from J, the gap between germline ends came to 10 bases. This CDR3 is 13 amino acids long. In nucleotides, the CDR3 is TGTGCCAGCAGCCAATTGCCGGGTTCTGAAGCTTTCTTT. Encoded protein: CASSQLPGSEAFF.

The chain employs TRBV28 and TRBJ2-7, with D perhaps TRBD1 or TRBD2 (6 bases each). CDR1 is MDHEN, CDR2 SYDVKM, per germline. The V end was cut by 6 bases, the J end by 2 bases, with 23 bases between. CDR3 length: 17 amino acids. CDR3: CASSQGHGGGVTYEQYF. In DNA, the CDR3 is TGTGCCAGCAGCCAGGGACACGGAGGAGGGGTCACCTACGAGCAGTACTTC.

This clone has just one count. The chain combines TRBV6-4 with TRBJ1-6; the D is unclear. V was clipped by 2 bases and J by 7 bases, with 12 bases between them. This CDR3 is 15 amino acids long. CDR1 and CDR2 (germline): MRHNA, SNTAGT. CDR3 coding DNA: TGTGCCAGCAGTGACGGTACAGTGAAGAATTCACCCCTCCACTTT. As protein: CASSDGTVKNSPLHF.

The genes are TRBV9 and TRBJ1-6; D call uncertain. With 5 bases removed from V and 9 bases from J, the gap between germline ends came to 12 bases. The CDR3 is 13 amino acids. Germline CDR1 and CDR2: SGDLS and YYNGEE. In DNA, the CDR3 is TGTGCCAGCAGTGAGGGCGGGTCTTCACCCCTCCACTTT. It yields the protein CASSEGGSSPLHF.

This clone was seen a few times. The chain employs TRBV7-3 and TRBJ1-2; D ambiguous. Trimming removed 5 bases from V and 6 bases from J, with 13 bases in between. CDR3 size: 13 residues. The germline V gene encodes CDR1 SGHTA and CDR2 FQGTGA. In DNA, the CDR3 is TGTGCCAGCAGCAATGCGGTTTTGAATGGCTACACCTTC. It specifies CASSNAVLNGYTF.

This chain joins TRBV9 and TRBJ2-1; D gene unclear. The CDR3 is 16 amino acids. Trimming stripped 4 bases from V and 0 bases from J, with 14 bases between. Germline CDR1 is SGDLS and CDR2 is YYNGEE. CDR3 region: CASSTGVGRSYNEQFF. The CDR3 DNA reads as TGTGCCAGCAGCACTGGGGTTGGTCGCTCCTACAATGAGCAGTTCTTC.

The chain is built from TRBV18 and TRBJ1-1; D ambiguous. The V end lost 2 bases, the J end lost 8 bases, and 9 bases lay between the germline ends. From germline, CDR1 is KGHSH and CDR2 LQKENI. CDR3 length equals 12 residues. For the CDR3, the DNA is TGTGCCAGCTCACCAGGGCAGTACGAAGCTTTCTTT. Residues: CASSPGQYEAFF.

V usage is TRBV7-3 and J usage is TRBJ2-3; D is unclear. With 5 bases removed from V and 2 bases from J, the gap between germline ends came to 8 bases. The CDR3 consists of 13 residues. The germline gives CDR1 SGHTA, CDR2 FQGTGA. CDR3 amino acids: CASSPPFTDTQYF. In DNA form, the CDR3 reads TGTGCCAGCAGCCCACCCTTCACAGATACGCAGTATTTT.

This clone came up a few times. V is TRBV30 and J is TRBJ2-7; 12 positions match TRBD2. The CDR3 is 15 amino acids. Per the germline V gene, CDR1 is GTSNPN and CDR2 is SVGIG (reference sequence). Trimming at V came to 6 bases and at J to 5 bases, leaving 11 bases not matched to a gene. The CDR3 spells CACLPPGLAGNEQYF. CDR3 coding DNA: TGTGCCTGTCTCCCACCCGGACTAGCGGGGAACGAGCAGTACTTC.

In this sample, this clone turned up a few times. V usage is TRBV25-1 and J usage is TRBJ2-1; 8 bases are shared with TRBD2. Germline CDR1 and CDR2: MGHDK and SYGVNS. J was trimmed by 4 bases and V by 1 base; bases with no gene match: 6. The CDR3 is 16 residues long. The CDR3 protein is CASSESTGGRYNEQFF. CDR3 DNA sequence: TGTGCCAGCAGTGAATCAACGGGGGGGCGGTACAATGAGCAGTTCTTC.

The rearrangement uses TRBV30 and TRBJ2-3; D remains ambiguous. The CDR3 has 12 residues. Germline V gene data show CDR1 as GTSNPN and CDR2 as SVGIG (reference sequence). Trimming removed 4 bases from V and 3 bases from J, with 8 bases in between. CDR3 residues: CAWNQATDTQYF. The CDR3 nucleotides are TGTGCCTGGAATCAGGCGACAGATACGCAGTATTTT.

The chain recombines TRBV30 with TRBJ2-6, with 7 positions matching TRBD2. The CDR3 is made up of 17 amino acids. V was clipped by 5 bases and J by 1 base; unmatched bases: 11. Per the germline V gene, CDR1 is GTSNPN and CDR2 is SVGIG (reference sequence). CDR3 coding DNA: TGTGCCTGGCGCGGGACTAAGGGCGGTTCTGGGGCCAACGTCCTGACTTTC. This encodes CAWRGTKGGSGANVLTF.

The chain recombines TRBV2 with TRBJ1-4; 7 bases map to TRBD1. Germline V gene sequence: CDR1 SNHLY, CDR2 FYNNEI. The CDR3 spans 17 residues. Germline trimming cut 1 base from V and 0 bases from J; bases unmatched to any gene: 5. For the CDR3, the DNA is TGTGCCAGCAGTGAAGTTGGCAGGGGGACAACTAATGAAAAACTGTTTTTT. As protein: CASSEVGRGTTNEKLFF.

V gene TRBV5-1 combines with J gene TRBJ2-5, with 7 bases fitting TRBD1. The CDR3 covers 15 residues. CDR1 is SGHRS and CDR2 is YFSETQ in the germline V gene. The junction had 8 bases not matched to a gene; V was cut back by 6 bases and J by 0 bases. The chain's CDR3 is CASTKNTGDQETQYF. The CDR3 DNA follows: TGCGCCAGCACCAAGAATACAGGGGACCAAGAGACCCAGTACTTC.

V is TRBV29-1 and J is TRBJ2-2; 12 bases line up with TRBD1. CDR3 length equals 17 residues. J gave up 4 bases and V 4 bases, and 10 bases lay outside the gene matches. The germline V gene has CDR1 SQVTM and CDR2 ANQGSEA. In DNA form, the CDR3 reads TGCAGCGTTGCCCCCCCGGGACAGGGGGCTATCACCGGGGAGCTGTTTTTT. This translates into CSVAPPGQGAITGELFF.

The rearrangement links TRBV6-1 to TRBJ2-7; D is perhaps TRBD2 (5 bases). Germline-derived CDR1 and CDR2 are MNHNS and SASEGT. The length of the CDR3 is 14 residues. The ends were cut back, 2 bases at V and 5 bases at J, with 13 bases in the middle. CDR3 sequence (DNA): TGTGCCAGCAGTGAAAACTATCGGGGAAACGAGCAGTACTTC. Its translation is CASSENYRGNEQYF.